The rows below give T cell receptor beta chains drawn from one sample of a study of graft-versus-host responses after intestinal transplantation. Sequencing used immunoSEQ multiplex PCR; TCRdb keeps in-frame clones, though not all of them. The table has fewer than 110,000 clones, about nine tenths seen once. Antigens of these TCRs are unknown. Material: unstimulated CD4+ T cells sorted from spleen or lymph node cells, obtained before transplant. These receptors were collected from a human donor who was the organ donor for an intestinal transplant. Each CDR3 is given with its conserved first and last residue. A D gene is named only where the DNA matches it firmly. Size values are once, few and many counts, or a class for expanded clones, and some rows have none.

size,V,D,J,CDR3,DNA
.,TRBV7-2,.,TRBJ1-3,CASSLPGNTIYF,TGTGCCAGCAGCTTACCTGGAAACACCATATATTTT
.,TRBV5-1,.,TRBJ2-7,CASSLEPGETYEQYF,TGCGCCAGCAGCTTGGAGCCAGGGGAAACCTACGAGCAGTACTTC
.,TRBV6-5,TRBD2,TRBJ2-7,CAAALGGSGEQYF,TGTGCCGCGGCCCTGGGCGGGAGTGGCGAGCAGTACTTC
once,TRBV19,.,TRBJ2-7,CASSIDGSYEQYF,TGTGCCAGTAGTATAGATGGCTCCTACGAGCAGTACTTC
.,TRBV2,.,TRBJ2-3,CASTPLAPVSTDTQYF,TGTGCCAGCACACCCCTAGCCCCAGTCAGCACAGATACGCAGTATTTT
.,TRBV2,.,TRBJ2-5,CASSEETQYF,TGTGCCAGCAGTGAAGAGACCCAGTACTTC
.,TRBV7-9,TRBD2,TRBJ2-3,CASTLRTSGTNTQYF,TGTGCCAGCACCCTCAGGACTAGCGGCACGAATACGCAGTATTTT
.,TRBV19,.,TRBJ2-7,CASSTGPRTTYEQYF,TGTGCCAGTAGTACCGGACCGCGTACCACCTACGAGCAGTACTTC
.,TRBV11-3,.,TRBJ2-3,CASSLLGDTQYF,TGTGCCAGCAGCTTACTAGGGGATACGCAGTATTTT
.,TRBV5-4,TRBD1,TRBJ1-1,CASSAVTGVNTEAFF,TGTGCCAGCAGCGCCGTTACAGGGGTGAACACTGAAGCTTTCTTT
.,TRBV14,.,TRBJ2-4,CASSPRVGAGAKNIQYF,TGTGCCAGCAGCCCCCGGGTGGGGGCCGGAGCCAAAAACATTCAGTACTTC
.,TRBV11-3,TRBD1,TRBJ2-7,CASSLGQGVGEQYF,TGTGCCAGCAGCTTGGGACAGGGCGTCGGCGAGCAGTACTTC
.,TRBV11-3,TRBD2,TRBJ2-5,CASSLGEVAAGFQETQYF,TGTGCCAGCAGCTTGGGTGAGGTTGCAGCGGGATTTCAAGAGACCCAGTACTTC
.,TRBV7-6,.,TRBJ2-2,CASSLAVGRQAGELFF,TGTGCCAGCAGCTTAGCGGTTGGCAGACAAGCCGGGGAGCTGTTTTTT
.,TRBV6-1,.,TRBJ2-3,CATDADTQYF,TGTGCCACCGACGCAGATACGCAGTATTTT
.,TRBV6-4,.,TRBJ2-5,CASSDKTQYF,TGTGCCAGCAGTGACAAGACCCAGTACTTC
.,TRBV5-4,.,TRBJ2-7,CASSSAGQPYEQYF,TGTGCCAGCAGCTCGGCAGGGCAGCCCTACGAGCAGTACTTC
.,TRBV5-1,.,TRBJ1-2,CASSDPPANYGYTF,TGCGCCAGCTCCGACCCCCCAGCTAACTATGGCTACACCTTC
few,TRBV5-4,.,TRBJ2-7,CASSWTTGKRQYF,TGTGCCAGCAGCTGGACCACAGGGAAGCGGCAGTACTTC
.,TRBV4-2,.,TRBJ2-1,CASSQVRDKQFF,TGTGCCAGCAGCCAAGTCCGGGATAAGCAGTTCTTC
.,TRBV7-3,TRBD2,TRBJ2-7,CASSLVGGSSYEQYF,TGTGCCAGCAGCTTAGTTGGCGGGAGCTCCTACGAGCAGTACTTC
.,TRBV10-3,.,TRBJ1-5,CAISGGTSNQPQHF,TGTGCCATCAGCGGAGGGACTAGCAATCAGCCCCAGCATTTT
.,TRBV6-9,.,TRBJ2-7,CASSYRPYEQYF,TGTGCCAGCAGTTATAGGCCCTACGAGCAGTACTTC
.,TRBV7-9,.,TRBJ1-2,CASSLIQGLTGYTF,TGTGCCAGCAGCTTAATACAGGGTCTCACGGGCTACACCTTC
.,TRBV6-1,.,TRBJ2-7,CASSTRDTSYEQYF,TGTGCCAGCAGTACCCGGGACACTTCCTACGAGCAGTACTTC
.,TRBV7-3,TRBD1,TRBJ2-6,CASSPDRASGANVLTF,TGTGCCAGCAGCCCGGACAGGGCGTCTGGGGCCAACGTCCTGACTTTC
.,TRBV4-1,.,TRBJ2-3,CASSQDMASRYTQYF,TGCGCCAGCAGCCAAGATATGGCTTCCAGATATACGCAGTATTTT
few,TRBV10-3,.,TRBJ2-1,CAISYSSVNNEQFF,TGTGCCATCAGTTATAGTTCCGTCAACAATGAGCAGTTCTTC
.,TRBV5-1,.,TRBJ2-5,CASSLLGDQETQYF,TGCGCCAGCAGCTTGTTGGGGGACCAAGAGACCCAGTACTTC